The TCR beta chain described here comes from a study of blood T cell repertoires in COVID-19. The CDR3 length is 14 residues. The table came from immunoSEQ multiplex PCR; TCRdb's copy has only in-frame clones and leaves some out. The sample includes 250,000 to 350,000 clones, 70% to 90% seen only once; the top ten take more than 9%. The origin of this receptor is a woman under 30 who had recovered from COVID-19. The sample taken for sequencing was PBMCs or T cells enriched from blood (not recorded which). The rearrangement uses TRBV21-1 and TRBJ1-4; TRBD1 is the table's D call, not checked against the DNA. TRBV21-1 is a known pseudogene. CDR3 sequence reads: CATNLAGANEKLFF. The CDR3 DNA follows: TGTGCCACCAACTTGGCAGGGGCTAATGAAAAACTGTTTTTT.